The 24 T cell receptor beta chains below all came from one sample that was sequenced in a study of T cell changes during pregnancy in multiple sclerosis. Profiling relied on immunoSEQ multiplex PCR, and the TCRdb table lists in-frame clones only, not all of them. Here the sample spans some 97,000 clones, around 90% being singletons. This sample comprised peripheral blood, obtained in the second trimester of pregnancy. These receptors were taken from a female donor with multiple sclerosis, enrolled in a pregnancy study.

The chain carries TRBV5-6 and TRBJ2-2; no clear D gene. The CDR3 is 19 residues long. Germline-derived CDR1 and CDR2 are SGHDT and YYEEEE. Trimming stripped 0 bases from V and 3 bases from J, with 21 bases between. The CDR3 DNA follows: TGTGCCAGCAGCTTGGCCCAGGTGGCGTTCATTTCGGACACCGGGGAGCTGTTTTTT. Amino acid sequence: CASSLAQVAFISDTGELFF. The full variable domain, its missing parts supplied by reference TRBV5-6 and TRBJ2-2, is DAGVTQSPTHLIKTRGQQVTLRCSPKSGHDTVSWYQQALGQGPQFIFQYYEEEERQRGNFPDRFSGHQFPNYSSELNVNALLLGDSALYLCASSLAQVAFISDTGELFFGEGSRLTVL.

The chain uses TRBV6-1 and TRBJ1-5; 9 bases fit TRBD1. J was trimmed by 2 bases and V by 6 bases; bases with no gene match: 5. The CDR3 is 15 amino acids. Germline CDR1 reads MNHNS; CDR2 reads SASEGT. Here the CDR3 reads CASRRTGEGNQPQHF. The CDR3 DNA follows: TGTGCCAGCAGGAGGACAGGGGAAGGCAATCAGCCCCAGCATTTT.

This sequence joins TRBV12-5 and TRBJ2-2, with D maybe TRBD1 (6 bases). Per germline, CDR1 LGHNT and CDR2 FRNRAP. V was cut by 7 bases and J by 2 bases, with 17 bases left in between. The CDR3 loop spans 16 amino acids. For the CDR3, the DNA is TGTGCTAGTGCCGCCGGACAGTTACTCAACACCGGGGAGCTGTTTTTT. Protein sequence: CASAAGQLLNTGELFF.

A single count supports this clone. J is TRBJ1-1 and V is TRBV2; TRBD1 matches 11 bases. Looked up from germline, CDR1 is SNHLY and CDR2 is FYNNEI. The V segment lost 6 bases and the J segment 0 bases; nucleotides outside the gene matches: 6. The CDR3 loop spans 16 amino acids. The CDR3 DNA reads as TGTGCCAGCAGGGAGGGACAGGGGGTAATGAACACTGAAGCTTTCTTT. This sequence encodes CASREGQGVMNTEAFF.

The chain links TRBV7-9 to TRBJ1-4; perhaps TRBD1 as D (5 bases). CDR3 length: 18 amino acids. The V end lost 0 bases, the J end lost 4 bases, and 18 bases lay between the germline ends. Germline V gene lookup returns CDR1 SEHNR and CDR2 FQNEAQ (reference sequence). The CDR3 region has the DNA TGTGCCAGCAGCTTAGCGGTCACAGCGGGGCCGGGTAATGAAAAACTGTTTTTT. Amino acids: CASSLAVTAGPGNEKLFF. Variable domain in full (rest from reference TRBV7-9 and TRBJ1-4): DTGVSQNPRHKITKRGQNVTFRCDPISEHNRLYWYRQTLGQGPEFLTYFQNEAQLEKSRLLSDRFSAERPKGSFSTLEIQRTEQGDSAMYLCASSLAVTAGPGNEKLFFGSGTQLSVL.

The DNA for the CDR3 is TGTGCCAGCTCACCACCGAGAGGCTCCCCCAACTATGGCTACACCTTC. Translated: CASSPPRGSPNYGYTF. J is TRBJ1-2 and V is TRBV18; no clear D. The ends were cut back, 0 bases at V and 2 bases at J, with 13 bases in the middle. The CDR3 consists of 16 residues. Germline CDR1 reads KGHSH; CDR2 reads LQKENI.

This clone was counted only a few times. The genes are TRBV10-3 and TRBJ1-6, with D uncertain. Deletions cut 4 bases from V and 2 bases from J, with 9 bases between. The CDR3 has 15 amino acids. Germline V CDR1 and CDR2: ENHRY, SYGVKD. The chain's CDR3 is CAISGAVTYNSPLHF. The CDR3 DNA sequence: TGTGCCATCAGTGGGGCAGTCACCTATAATTCACCCCTCCACTTT.

V usage is TRBV5-4 and J usage is TRBJ1-2, with TRBD1 identical over 9 bases. Germline trimming cut 4 bases from V and 3 bases from J; bases unmatched to any gene: 7. The CDR3 is 15 amino acids. Germline CDR1 is SGHNT and CDR2 is YYREEE (reference sequence). CDR3 in DNA: TGTGCCAGCAGCAGAAGGGACAGGGATCACTATGGCTACACCTTC. It is translated as CASSRRDRDHYGYTF.

The CDR3 spells CASQGLAVPYEQYF. CDR3 sequence (DNA): TGCGCCAGCCAGGGACTAGCGGTCCCCTACGAGCAGTACTTC. The chain carries TRBV5-1 and TRBJ2-7; 11 nucleotides agree with TRBD2. The CDR3 spans 14 residues. Germline V gives CDR1 SGHRS, CDR2 YFSETQ. V lost 7 bases and J lost 2; bases outside the gene matches: 5.

The V and J genes are TRBV2 and TRBJ2-3, with TRBD1 identical over 7 bases. Losses at the gene ends were 4 bases for V and 4 bases for J; bases not matched to a gene: 11. In germline, CDR1 is SNHLY, CDR2 FYNNEI. The CDR3 sequence is 16 residues long. CDR3 DNA: TGTGCCAGCAGTGGAGTGTCAGGGGGAAAATCAGATACGCAGTATTTT. It yields the protein CASSGVSGGKSDTQYF.

The chain uses TRBV4-1 and TRBJ2-1; TRBD2 aligns across 8 bases. Per germline, CDR1 MGHRA and CDR2 YSYEKL. The CDR3 extends over 15 amino acids. The junction had 9 bases not matched to a gene; V was cut back by 6 bases and J by 5 bases. The CDR3 DNA reads TGCGCCAGCAGGCCCCTGAGCGGGGGAAACAATGAGCAGTTCTTC. Its protein product is CASRPLSGGNNEQFF.

The chain recombines TRBV9 with TRBJ2-3; 12 nucleotides line up with TRBD2. CDR1 and CDR2 (germline): SGDLS, YYNGEE. CDR3 size: 18 residues. Trimming removed 3 bases from V and 4 bases from J; junction bases left unmatched: 12. The CDR3 sequence: CASSGRASGGAWADTQYF. As DNA, the CDR3 is TGTGCCAGCAGCGGGAGGGCTAGCGGGGGGGCTTGGGCAGATACGCAGTATTTT.

The chain uses TRBV28 and TRBJ2-5; possibly TRBD2 for D (5 bases). This CDR3 spans 14 amino acids. The V end lost 1 base, the J end lost 1 base, and 7 bases lay between the germline ends. Germline CDR1 is MDHEN and CDR2 is SYDVKM. The CDR3 DNA reads TGTGCCAGCAGTTTATTAGGGAGCCAAGAGACCCAGTACTTC. This translates into CASSLLGSQETQYF.

This clone was counted between two and nine times. This rearrangement joins TRBV28 to TRBJ1-2, with D possibly matching TRBD1 (5 bases). The CDR3 totals 15 residues. Germline V gene data show CDR1 as MDHEN and CDR2 as SYDVKM. V was pared by 7 bases and J by 4 bases, with 19 bases between. The CDR3 sequence is CASTSTVKKSYGYTF. CDR3 DNA: TGTGCCAGCACATCGACAGTGAAGAAGAGCTATGGCTACACCTTC.

This clone occurred once. This chain uses TRBV9 with TRBJ2-3; 8 bases fit TRBD2. The CDR3 sequence is 15 residues long. Germline values: CDR1 SGDLS, CDR2 YYNGEE. After removal of 4 bases from V and 5 bases from J, the junction contained 9 bases not matched to a gene. The CDR3 loop reads CASSPSGGAGDTQYF. The DNA for the CDR3 is TGTGCCAGCAGCCCCTCGGGGGGGGCAGGAGATACGCAGTATTTT.

V gene TRBV7-2 combines with J gene TRBJ2-5, with 7 nucleotides matching TRBD2. The ends lost 2 bases at V and 5 bases at J; junction bases unmatched: 11. The CDR3 loop spans 16 amino acids. From germline, CDR1 is SGHTA and CDR2 FQGNSA. The CDR3, as DNA: TGTGCCAGCAGCTTAAGACTTGCGGGGGTTCGGGAGACCCAGTACTTC. It specifies CASSLRLAGVRETQYF.

This chain links TRBV2 with TRBJ2-6; D unclear. V dropped 7 bases and J dropped 0 bases, with 7 bases sitting between them. CDR3 length: 14 amino acids. Germline V lookup: CDR1 SNHLY, CDR2 FYNNEI. Here the CDR3 reads CASKSDSGANVLTF. DNA of the CDR3: TGTGCCAGCAAATCAGACTCTGGGGCCAACGTCCTGACTTTC.

The V call is TRBV18, the J call TRBJ1-4; TRBD1 agrees at 8 bases. V shed 6 bases, J shed 5 bases, and the junction held 5 bases outside the gene matches. Germline loops: CDR1 KGHSH, CDR2 LQKENI. This CDR3 contains 14 residues. The CDR3 protein is CASSRDRKNEKLFF. Written as DNA, the CDR3 is TGTGCCAGCTCCCGGGACAGGAAAAATGAAAAACTGTTTTTT.

The V gene is TRBV7-7, the J gene TRBJ2-3; weak D call: TRBD1 (6 bases). CDR3 length: 13 amino acids. Trimming pared 2 bases from V and 6 bases from J, leaving 9 bases between. Germline CDR1 is SSHAT and CDR2 is FNYEAQ (reference sequence). CDR3 amino acids: CASSLMGADTQYF. The CDR3 DNA follows: TGTGCCAGCAGCTTAATGGGGGCTGATACGCAGTATTTT.

J is TRBJ2-1 and V is TRBV7-2; 12 bases match TRBD2. CDR1 and CDR2 from the germline V gene are SGHTA and FQGNSA. The length of the CDR3 is 21 residues. With 0 bases clipped from V and 3 bases from J, the junction kept 15 bases outside the gene matches. CDR3 bases: TGTGCCAGCAGCTTAGCGCGGGTGGCTAGCGGGAGGGCCAAGGACTACAATGAGCAGTTCTTC. Encoded protein: CASSLARVASGRAKDYNEQFF.

The rearrangement joins TRBV7-2 to TRBJ2-3, with TRBD2 matching 16 bases. Germline V gives CDR1 SGHTA, CDR2 FQGNSA. The CDR3 is made up of 18 amino acids. V dropped 5 bases and J dropped 3; count of bases not matched to a gene: 8. CDR3 nucleotides: TGTGCCAGCAGCGCACCGGGACTAGCGGGGGGGGGAACAGATACGCAGTATTTT. The encoded protein is CASSAPGLAGGGTDTQYF.

V gene TRBV6-1 combines with J gene TRBJ1-5; 8 bases agree with TRBD1. Trimming removed 6 bases from V and 0 bases from J; junction bases left unmatched: 4. The germline CDR1 and CDR2 sequences are MNHNS and SASEGT. This CDR3 comprises 15 residues. The CDR3 region has the DNA TGTGCCAGCAGGGGACAGGTTTATAGCAATCAGCCCCAGCATTTT. It is translated as CASRGQVYSNQPQHF.

The chain employs TRBV2 and TRBJ2-3, with 10 bases identical to TRBD1. CDR1 is SNHLY and CDR2 is FYNNEI in the germline V gene. Trimming cost V 10 bases and J 6 bases; bases outside gene matches: 7. CDR3 size: 13 residues. Written as DNA, the CDR3 is TGTGCCACACAAGGGACAGGGGTTGATACGCAGTATTTT. Its translation: CATQGTGVDTQYF.

The V and J genes are TRBV14 and TRBJ1-3; D is unclear. The ends were cut back, 0 bases at V and 0 bases at J, with 9 bases in the middle. This CDR3 is built from 16 residues. Per germline, CDR1 SGHDN and CDR2 FVKESK. CDR3 sequence reads: CASSQDLASSGNTIYF. For the CDR3, the DNA is TGTGCCAGCAGCCAAGATCTGGCCAGCTCTGGAAACACCATATATTTT. Complete variable domain (other parts from reference TRBV14 and TRBJ1-3): EAGVTQFPSHSVIEKGQTVTLRCDPISGHDNLYWYRRVMGKEIKFLLHFVKESKQDESGMPNNRFLAERTGGTYSTLKVQPAELEDSGVYFCASSQDLASSGNTIYFGEGSWLTVV.